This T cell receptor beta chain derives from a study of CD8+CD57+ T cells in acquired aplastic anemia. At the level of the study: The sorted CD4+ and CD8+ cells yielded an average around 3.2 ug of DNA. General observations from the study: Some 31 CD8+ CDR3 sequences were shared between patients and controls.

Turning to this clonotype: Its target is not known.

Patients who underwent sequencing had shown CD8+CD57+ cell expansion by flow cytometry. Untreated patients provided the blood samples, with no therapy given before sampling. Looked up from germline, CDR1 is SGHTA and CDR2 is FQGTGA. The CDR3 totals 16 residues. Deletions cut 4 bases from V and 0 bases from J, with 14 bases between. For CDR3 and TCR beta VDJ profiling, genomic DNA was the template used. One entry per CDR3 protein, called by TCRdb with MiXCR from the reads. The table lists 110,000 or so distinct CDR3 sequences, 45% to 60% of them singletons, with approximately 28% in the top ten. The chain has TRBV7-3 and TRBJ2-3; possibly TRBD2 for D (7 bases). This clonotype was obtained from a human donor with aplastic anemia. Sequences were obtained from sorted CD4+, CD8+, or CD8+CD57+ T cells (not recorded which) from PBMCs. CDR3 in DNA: TGTGCCAGCAGCTGGAGGGGGGGCCCAAGCACAGATACGCAGTATTTT. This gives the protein CASSWRGGPSTDTQYF.